The 24 T cell receptor beta chains given below trace back to one sample, sequenced in a study of blood T cell repertoires in COVID-19. TCRdb's table, derived via immunoSEQ multiplex PCR, lists solely in-frame clones and lacks some. The sample holds about 220,000 clones, 82% seen once. The sample taken for sequencing was PBMCs or T cells enriched from blood (not recorded which). The receptors derive from a woman in her fifties or sixties who had recovered from COVID-19.

This CDR3 is CASDDPGQPQHF. The DNA for the CDR3 is TGTGCCAGCGACGATCCGGGTCAGCCCCAGCATTTT. This chain connects TRBV28 to TRBJ1-5, with unresolved D. Trimming took off 8 bases at V and 6 bases at J, with 11 bases between the two ends. The V gene's germline CDR1 is MDHEN and CDR2 SYDVKM. CDR3 length: 12 residues.

J is TRBJ1-2 and V is TRBV19; D is possibly TRBD1 (6 bases). V was cut by 5 bases and J by 4 bases, with 26 bases left in between. This CDR3 comprises 18 residues. Looked up from germline, CDR1 is LNHDA and CDR2 is SQIVND (reference sequence). The CDR3 sequence: CASSLGTLESGAFYGYTF. The CDR3 region has the DNA TGTGCCAGTAGTCTCGGGACACTGGAATCAGGGGCCTTCTATGGCTACACCTTC. Looking up the rest from reference TRBV19 and TRBJ1-2 gives the full variable domain: DGGITQSPKYLFRKEGQNVTLSCEQNLNHDAMYWYRQDPGQGLRLIYYSQIVNDFQKGDIAEGYSVSREKKESFPLTVTSAQKNPTAFYLCASSLGTLESGAFYGYTFGSGTRLTVV.

The rearrangement joins TRBV5-6 to TRBJ2-1; 8 bases fit TRBD1. Trimming cost V 2 bases and J 8 bases; bases outside gene matches: 9. Per the germline V gene, CDR1 is SGHDT and CDR2 is YYEEEE. The length of the CDR3 is 15 residues. The CDR3 here is CASSLPGGKKDEQFF. The CDR3 nucleotides are TGTGCCAGCAGCTTACCAGGGGGCAAAAAGGATGAGCAGTTCTTC.

V is TRBV19 and J is TRBJ2-7; 15 positions match TRBD2. The ends lost 10 bases at V and 4 bases at J; junction bases unmatched: 8. Germline CDR1 LNHDA, CDR2 SQIVND (reference sequence). This CDR3 spans 15 amino acids. The CDR3, as DNA: TGTGCCACCGGAAGGACTAGCGGGGGGGCATACGAGCAGTACTTC. It is translated as CATGRTSGGAYEQYF.

The chain combines TRBV7-2 with TRBJ1-4, with TRBD1 as a possible D gene (5 bases). V lost 5 bases, J lost 4 bases, and 14 bases lay in between. This CDR3 spans 15 amino acids. Germline loops: CDR1 SGHTA, CDR2 FQGNSA. DNA of the CDR3: TGTGCCAGCAGCCCGGGGGGAGGGTTTAATGAAAAACTGTTTTTT. It translates to CASSPGGGFNEKLFF. Based on the CDR3 plus reference TRBV7-2 and TRBJ1-4, the full variable domain is GAGVSQSPSNKVTEKGKDVELRCDPISGHTALYWYRQSLGQGLEFLIYFQGNSAPDKSGLPSDRFSAERTGGSVSTLTIQRTQQEDSAVYLCASSPGGGFNEKLFFGSGTQLSVL.

V and J are TRBV3-1 (or the pseudogene TRBV3-2) and TRBJ2-4; no reliable D call. The germline gives CDR1 LGHDT, CDR2 YNNKEL (reference sequence). The V end was cut by 3 bases, the J end by 5 bases, with 5 bases between. The CDR3 loop spans 12 amino acids. This CDR3 is CASSQAENIQYF. Written as DNA, the CDR3 is TGTGCCAGCAGCCAGGCAGAAAACATTCAGTACTTC.

CDR3 region: CASSHNLLGIPGETQYF. The CDR3 region has the DNA TGTGCCAGCAGCCACAACCTACTAGGGATTCCGGGGGAGACCCAGTACTTC. The chain is built from TRBV7-9 and TRBJ2-5; D perhaps matches TRBD2 (5 bases). Looked up from germline, CDR1 is SEHNR and CDR2 is FQNEAQ (reference sequence). The CDR3 sequence is 17 residues long. The germline V and J ends were trimmed by 5 bases and 5 bases, with 24 bases remaining between them.

J is TRBJ1-5 and V is TRBV27; 8 bases agree with TRBD1. This CDR3 spans 14 amino acids. Germline lookup yields CDR1 MNHEY and CDR2 SMNVEV (reference sequence). Germline trimming cut 5 bases from V and 5 bases from J; bases unmatched to any gene: 5. The CDR3 region is CASSGQGIDQPQHF. The CDR3 DNA reads TGTGCCAGCAGTGGACAGGGTATAGATCAGCCCCAGCATTTT.

The V call is TRBV5-1, the J call TRBJ2-5; tentative D call: TRBD1 (5 bases). Trimming removed 0 bases from V and 5 bases from J, with 14 bases in between. The CDR3 runs 15 residues. Germline assignment: CDR1 SGHRS and CDR2 YFSETQ. DNA of the CDR3: TGCGCCAGCAGCTTGGCAGGGAACAGCCGGGAGACCCAGTACTTC. As protein: CASSLAGNSRETQYF.

The chain has TRBV27 and TRBJ2-7; 8 nucleotides match TRBD1. The CDR3 has 14 residues. The junction had 9 bases not matched to a gene; V was cut back by 5 bases and J by 6 bases. Germline V gene data show CDR1 as MNHEY and CDR2 as SMNVEV (reference sequence). The DNA for the CDR3 is TGTGCCAGCAGTCAACAGGGGGTCTATGCCGAGCAGTACTTC. Translation gives CASSQQGVYAEQYF.

This chain connects TRBV18 to TRBJ2-7, with 9 bases aligning to TRBD2. The CDR3 length is 19 residues. Germline CDR1 reads KGHSH; CDR2 reads LQKENI. V lost 3 bases, J lost 3 bases, and 18 bases stayed unmatched. CDR3 in DNA: TGTGCCAGCTCACCGGGCGGGGCTGGAAGCGGGAGGACGTACTACGAGCAGTACTTC. Translating it yields CASSPGGAGSGRTYYEQYF.

In its sample, this clone was seen once. CDR3 nucleotide sequence: TGTGCCAGCAGCTCGAACCAGGGGGCAAGGGACATTCAGTACTTC. It translates to CASSSNQGARDIQYF. The rearrangement uses TRBV5-4 and TRBJ2-4; 8 bases map to TRBD1. The CDR3 covers 15 residues. Per germline, CDR1 SGHNT and CDR2 YYREEE (reference sequence). Trimming at V came to 3 bases and at J to 8 bases, leaving 10 bases not matched to a gene.

This clone was observed once. The gene calls are TRBV4-2 and TRBJ2-1; 13 bases are a match to TRBD2. The CDR3 extends over 16 amino acids. With 0 bases clipped from V and 7 bases from J, the junction kept 3 bases outside the gene matches. Per the germline V gene, CDR1 is LGHNA and CDR2 is YNFKEQ. Written as DNA, the CDR3 is TGTGCCAGCAGCCAAGAAAGGACTAGCGGGGGTAATGAGCAGTTCTTC. Its protein is CASSQERTSGGNEQFF.

The V call is TRBV15, the J call TRBJ1-2; TRBD1 agrees at 8 bases. V dropped 0 bases and J dropped 4; count of bases not matched to a gene: 4. The CDR3 has 15 amino acids. Germline V gene lookup returns CDR1 LNHNV and CDR2 YYDKDF (reference sequence). The CDR3 DNA reads TGTGCCACCAGCAGAGATCTTACAGGGGGCTATGGCTACACCTTC. It encodes CATSRDLTGGYGYTF.

This clone was seen many times. The genes are TRBV5-1 and TRBJ1-5, with D uncertain. The CDR3 has 15 amino acids. Germline assignment: CDR1 SGHRS and CDR2 YFSETQ. The ends were cut back, 0 bases at V and 4 bases at J, with 11 bases in the middle. The CDR3 reads CASSLDSSQNQPQHF. CDR3 coding DNA: TGCGCCAGCAGCTTGGACAGCTCCCAAAATCAGCCCCAGCATTTT.

The gene calls are TRBV11-2 and TRBJ2-5, with 7 bases aligning to TRBD2. V trimming: 1 base; J trimming: 4 bases; junction bases outside the gene matches: 9. This CDR3 is built from 16 residues. Per the germline V gene, CDR1 is SGHAT and CDR2 is FQNNGV. CDR3 DNA: TGTGCCAGCAGCTTAGGTGGGACTACCGGCCGAGAGACCCAGTACTTC. It specifies CASSLGGTTGRETQYF.

This chain connects TRBV5-4 to TRBJ2-3; 8 nucleotides line up with TRBD2. The germline CDR1 and CDR2 sequences are SGHNT and YYREEE (reference sequence). This CDR3 has 17 amino acids. V shed 2 bases and J 0 bases; nucleotides not matched to a gene: 8. The CDR3 DNA follows: TGTGCCAGCAGCTTTCGGACTAGCCTCACTAGCACAGATACGCAGTATTTT. Amino acids: CASSFRTSLTSTDTQYF.

This clone has only a few counts. The rearrangement links TRBV11-2 to TRBJ1-6, with D unclear. Trimming pared 3 bases from V and 0 bases from J, leaving 12 bases between. Germline V gives CDR1 SGHAT, CDR2 FQNNGV. The CDR3 runs 17 residues. The DNA for the CDR3 is TGTGCCAGCAGCTTTTCCCCCGGGAGCTCCTATAATTCACCCCTCCACTTT. As protein: CASSFSPGSSYNSPLHF.

The V call is TRBV7-2, the J call TRBJ1-5; D gene ambiguous. The germline CDR1 and CDR2 sequences are SGHTA and FQGNSA. This CDR3 spans 15 amino acids. The V end lost 1 base, the J end lost 2 bases, and 9 bases lay between the germline ends. The CDR3 spells CASSLGNGGNQPQHF. In nucleotides, the CDR3 is TGTGCCAGCAGCTTAGGAAACGGGGGCAATCAGCCCCAGCATTTT.

The chain has TRBV25-1 and TRBJ1-6; 8 nucleotides agree with TRBD1. V was clipped by 6 bases and J by 7 bases; unmatched bases: 5. Germline V gene data show CDR1 as MGHDK and CDR2 as SYGVNS. The CDR3 is made up of 14 amino acids. Here the CDR3 DNA reads TGTGCCAGCAGCGCCGGGACAGGCAATTCACCCCTCCACTTT. It encodes CASSAGTGNSPLHF.

The chain employs TRBV11-2 and TRBJ2-7; 9 bases are a match to TRBD1. The V and J ends lost 5 bases and 4 bases, in that order; junction bases with no gene match: 6. The CDR3 totals 14 residues. Germline V gene data show CDR1 as SGHAT and CDR2 as FQNNGV. CDR3 residues: CASSPDRGGYEQYF. The CDR3, as DNA: TGTGCCAGCAGCCCGGACAGGGGAGGATACGAGCAGTACTTC.

There are a few counts of this clone. DNA for the CDR3: TGTGCCAGCAGCCAAGAGTGGGGTGGGACAGGGGGCCTGGGAATGAACACTGAAGCTTTCTTT. Encoded protein: CASSQEWGGTGGLGMNTEAFF. The chain links TRBV3-1 (or the pseudogene TRBV3-2) to TRBJ1-1; 12 positions match TRBD1. The CDR3 contains 21 residues. From germline, CDR1 is LGHDT and CDR2 YNNKEL (reference sequence). The V and J ends lost 0 bases and 0 bases, in that order; junction bases with no gene match: 14.

The chain recombines TRBV11-3 with TRBJ2-3; tentative D call: TRBD2 (5 bases). Germline V lookup: CDR1 SGHNT, CDR2 YENEEA. This CDR3 comprises 15 residues. The ends were cut back, 3 bases at V and 0 bases at J, with 10 bases in the middle. The CDR3 is CASSFVSGSTDTQYF. The DNA of the CDR3 is TGTGCCAGCAGCTTTGTAAGCGGAAGCACAGATACGCAGTATTTT.

The rearrangement links TRBV2 to TRBJ1-5; 7 positions agree with TRBD1. V was clipped by 6 bases and J by 3 bases; unmatched bases: 5. In germline, CDR1 is SNHLY, CDR2 FYNNEI. CDR3 length: 14 amino acids. Here the CDR3 DNA reads TGTGCCAGCAGGGGCGGGACAGACAATCAGCCCCAGCATTTT. Translation gives CASRGGTDNQPQHF.